This is a list of T cell receptor beta chains from one sample in a study of OX40 agonist ivuxolimab in advanced cancers. The table came from immunoSEQ multiplex PCR; TCRdb's copy has only in-frame clones and leaves some out. The sample consists of 34,000 or so clones, around 79% of them appearing once. Sequences were derived from CD4+ or CD8+ T cells sorted from blood, sampled in a trial of the OX40 agonist ivuxolimab. These receptors were collected from an adult with an advanced solid tumor such as melanoma, head and neck, liver or kidney cancer. Each CDR3 is given with its conserved first and last residue. The D gene is left open where the match is weak. Clone size is shown for a subset of rows, as once, few, many or a class of expanded clone.

v_gene	abundance	j_gene	d_gene	CDR3aa	CDR3nt
TRBV6-5	.	TRBJ2-7	.	CASSQRMWSYEQYF	TGTGCCAGCAGTCAAAGAATGTGGAGCTACGAGCAGTACTTC
TRBV30	.	TRBJ1-5	.	CAWSVRRENQPQHF	TGTGCCTGGAGTGTACGACGGGAAAATCAGCCCCAGCATTTT
TRBV14	.	TRBJ2-1	.	CASSLDFPVSSYNEQFF	TGTGCCAGCAGCCTTGACTTCCCGGTGAGCTCCTACAATGAGCAGTTCTTC
TRBV5-4	.	TRBJ2-5	.	CASSLDRETQYF	TGTGCCAGCAGCTTGGACAGGGAGACCCAGTACTTC
TRBV4-1	.	TRBJ1-3	.	CASSQGVGGSGNTIYF	TGCGCCAGCAGCCAAGGGGTAGGGGGCTCTGGAAACACCATATATTTT
TRBV7-9	few	TRBJ2-3	.	CASPRLGTSSTDTQYF	TGTGCCAGCCCCAGGTTAGGGACCTCTAGCACAGATACGCAGTATTTT
TRBV7-8	.	TRBJ2-7	.	CASSFYGSYEQYF	TGTGCCAGCAGCTTTTACGGATCCTACGAGCAGTACTTC
TRBV6-6	.	TRBJ2-7	.	CASSQLGYPLSYEQYF	TGTGCCAGCAGTCAACTCGGATACCCACTTTCCTACGAGCAGTACTTC
TRBV6-6	.	TRBJ2-7	TRBD1	CASSPGGPRRGDEQYF	TGTGCCAGCAGCCCAGGGGGACCTCGTAGGGGAGACGAGCAGTACTTC
TRBV5-1	.	TRBJ2-1	TRBD1	CASWTGDAGEQFF	TGCGCCAGCTGGACAGGGGATGCGGGTGAGCAGTTCTTC
TRBV5-5	.	TRBJ2-1	.	CASSAPFGGPNEQFF	TGTGCCAGCAGCGCTCCATTTGGGGGGCCCAATGAGCAGTTCTTC
TRBV7-9	once	TRBJ2-5	.	CASSLDVTVGETQYF	TGTGCCAGCAGCTTAGACGTGACAGTAGGAGAGACCCAGTACTTC
TRBV30	.	TRBJ2-6	TRBD1	CAWSGGTGNGANVLTF	TGTGCCTGGAGTGGAGGGACAGGTAACGGGGCCAACGTCCTGACTTTC
TRBV6-1	.	TRBJ2-3	TRBD1	CASSEGTGADTQYF	TGTGCCAGCAGTGAAGGGACAGGGGCAGATACGCAGTATTTT
TRBV9	.	TRBJ2-5	.	CASSVGGETQYF	TGTGCCAGCAGCGTAGGTGGGGAGACCCAGTACTTC
TRBV7-6	.	TRBJ1-4	.	CASSLWAGEKLFF	TGTGCCAGCAGCTTATGGGCAGGAGAAAAACTGTTTTTT
TRBV6-1	.	TRBJ2-7	TRBD1	CAISESGTGGNYEQYF	TGTGCCATCAGTGAGTCGGGGACAGGGGGAAATTACGAGCAGTACTTC
TRBV14	.	TRBJ2-7	.	CASSHRQGKTYEQYF	TGTGCCAGCAGCCATAGGCAGGGAAAAACCTACGAGCAGTACTTC
TRBV19	.	TRBJ1-5	.	CASSIQGRRYSNQPQHF	TGTGCCAGTAGTATCCAGGGAAGAAGATATAGCAATCAGCCCCAGCATTTT
TRBV9	medium-sized	TRBJ1-1	.	CASSVDPGAMNTEAFF	TGTGCCAGCAGCGTAGACCCAGGGGCGATGAACACTGAAGCTTTCTTT
TRBV5-1	once	TRBJ1-4	.	CASSLGQNEKLFF	TGCGCCAGCAGCTTGGGACAGAATGAAAAACTGTTTTTT
TRBV5-1	few	TRBJ1-5	.	CASSFLPLDGSNQPQHF	TGCGCCAGCAGCTTCCTACCTCTGGACGGTAGCAATCAGCCCCAGCATTTT
TRBV18	few	TRBJ2-5	.	CASSSFQGLEETQYF	TGTGCCAGCTCATCCTTCCAGGGTCTTGAAGAGACCCAGTACTTC
TRBV29-1	.	TRBJ1-3	.	CSVAGLLSGNTIYF	TGCAGCGTTGCTGGTCTCCTCTCTGGAAACACCATATATTTT
TRBV10-1	few	TRBJ1-6	.	CASSESGDSPLHF	TGCGCCAGCAGTGAGTCAGGGGACTCACCCCTCCACTTT
TRBV30	once	TRBJ1-5	TRBD1	CAWSARRDRAYGVRNQPQHF	TGTGCCTGGAGTGCCCGCAGGGACAGGGCCTATGGTGTGAGAAATCAGCCCCAGCATTTT
TRBV7-3	.	TRBJ2-1	TRBD1	CASSLDRGIYNEQFF	TGTGCCAGCAGCTTAGACAGGGGCATTTACAATGAGCAGTTCTTC
TRBV5-6	.	TRBJ1-4	TRBD1	CASSLYSGTGNEKLFF	TGTGCCAGCAGCTTATATTCCGGGACAGGGAATGAAAAACTGTTTTTT
TRBV13	.	TRBJ2-5	.	CASRPEDGETQYF	TGTGCCAGCAGACCCGAGGACGGGGAGACCCAGTACTTC
TRBV15	.	TRBJ2-7	TRBD2	CATSAGDSYEQYF	TGTGCCACCAGCGCGGGGGATTCCTACGAGCAGTACTTC
TRBV6-5	once	TRBJ1-1	TRBD1	CASSWGTGEYTEAFF	TGTGCCAGCAGTTGGGGGACAGGGGAGTACACTGAAGCTTTCTTT
TRBV5-5	few	TRBJ2-2	.	CASSAGPLNTGELFF	TGTGCCAGCAGCGCAGGGCCACTGAACACCGGGGAGCTGTTTTTT
TRBV7-7	.	TRBJ2-7	TRBD1	CASSPGQGRYEQYF	TGTGCCAGCAGCCCCGGACAGGGCCGCTACGAGCAGTACTTC